This T cell receptor beta chain was identified in a study of T-cell reconstitution after alpha-beta-depleted transplantation in children. General study findings and limits: Hyperexpanded clones declined; after one year, newly produced T cells mostly supplied diversity. Several hundred expanded graft clones reportedly were the source of alpha-beta T cells about two months after transplant. Surviving recipient T cells and thymic progenitors accounted for the high day-60 TCRbeta diversity observed in some patients.

This clonotype was seen once. Its antigen is unidentified. CDR1 is SGHRS, CDR2 YFSETQ, per germline. The length of the CDR3 is 15 residues. Unique molecular identifiers were built into the TCRbeta library. MiXCR, applied by TCRdb to the PCR reads, yields one record per CDR3 protein. The repertoire consists of some 450,000 distinct CDR3 sequences, with around 46% occurring once and the leading ten covering approximately 25%. The receptor comes from a girl aged 2 to 9 with aplastic anemia, due to receive a stem cell transplant. The chain uses TRBV5-1 and TRBJ2-1; D may be TRBD2 (6 bases). This specimen consisted of PBMCs, obtained before TCRalphabeta/CD19-depleted stem cell transplant. This chain's CDR3 is CTNTLAEGTHNEQFF. The CDR3 coding sequence is TGCACCAACACCTTGGCCGAAGGGACTCACAATGAGCAGTTCTTC.